There are many counts of the clone carrying this TCR beta chain. The antigen is undetermined. V gave up 4 bases and J gave up 0 bases, with 8 bases separating them. In germline, CDR1 is SGHRS, CDR2 YFSETQ. CDR3 size: 13 residues. The sample is drawn from a study of T cells after yellow fever vaccination. Study findings and constraints: It was a weaker secondary response, yet one that peaked faster, at day 5 versus 15. FACS-sorted repertoires could harbor abundant contaminating bulk-population clonotypes.

TCRdb re-analysed the 5' RACE reads in MiXCR, keeping a single row per CDR3 protein. The sample shows around 110,000 distinct CDR3 sequences, under 9% of them seen only once. The chain employs TRBV5-1 and TRBJ2-7, with D hard to call. The sample here was CD8+ T cells sorted from PBMCs, taken 45 days after the yellow fever booster vaccination. This TCR came from a young man who received the YFV17D yellow fever vaccine. CDR3 nucleotide sequence: TGCGCCAGCAGCGTGGGAAGCTCCTACGAGCAGTACTTC. It codes for CASSVGSSYEQYF. Drawing the rest from reference TRBV5-1 and TRBJ2-7, the complete variable domain is KAGVTQTPRYLIKTRGQQVTLSCSPISGHRSVSWYQQTPGQGLQFLFEYFSETQRNKGNFPGRFSGRQFSNSRSEMNVSTLELGDSALYLCASSVGSSYEQYFGPGTRLTVT.